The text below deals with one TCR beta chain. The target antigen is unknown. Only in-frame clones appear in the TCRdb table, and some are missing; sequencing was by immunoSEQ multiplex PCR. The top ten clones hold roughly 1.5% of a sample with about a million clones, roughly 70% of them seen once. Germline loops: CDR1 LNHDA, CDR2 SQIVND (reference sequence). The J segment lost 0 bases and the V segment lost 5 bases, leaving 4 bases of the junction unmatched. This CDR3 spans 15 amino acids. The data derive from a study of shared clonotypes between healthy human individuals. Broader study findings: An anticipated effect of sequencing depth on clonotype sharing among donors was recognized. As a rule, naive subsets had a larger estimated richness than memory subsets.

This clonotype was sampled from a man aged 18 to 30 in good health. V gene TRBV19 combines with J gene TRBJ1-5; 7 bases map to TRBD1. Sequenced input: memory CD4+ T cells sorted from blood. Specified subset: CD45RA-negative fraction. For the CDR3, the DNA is TGTGCCAGTAGTCCGGGACAGCATAGCAATCAGCCCCAGCATTTT. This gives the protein CASSPGQHSNQPQHF.